A single sample is the source of the 28 T cell receptor beta chains below, sequenced in a study of blood T cell repertoires in COVID-19 (dated by TCRdb to 2018 to 2021). To prepare the library, the immunoSEQ multiplex PCR assay was applied. The source is immuneACCESS, and TCRdb retained only in-frame sequences with V and J called. Part of the clones is not carried over; for the studies checked, unresolved V genes explain less than half of this, and the remainder is unexplained. The sample yields 220,000 or so clones; about 87% were counted once. 0.87% of the sample rests with the top ten. Sequenced: PBMCs or T cells enriched from blood (not recorded which). The receptors were sampled from a middle-aged man who had been exposed to COVID-19.

The chain is built from TRBV7-9 and TRBJ2-1; D gene uncertain. Trimming shortened V by 1 base and J by 0 bases, and 13 bases separated the two germline ends. CDR1 and CDR2 (germline): SEHNR, FQNEAQ (reference sequence). The CDR3 runs to 17 residues. CDR3 amino acids: CASSLVVQVSSYNEQFF. The CDR3 DNA is TGTGCCAGCAGCTTAGTAGTTCAGGTTAGCTCCTACAATGAGCAGTTCTTC.

The chain has TRBV12-3 or TRBV12-4 and TRBJ1-5, with 9 bases aligning to TRBD1. This CDR3 has 13 residues. The trim removed 6 bases at V and 7 bases at J, leaving 4 bases unmatched. Here the CDR3 DNA reads TGTGCCAGCAGCCCGGACAGGGGACAGCCCCAGCATTTT. It encodes CASSPDRGQPQHF.

The chain links TRBV14 to TRBJ2-2, with no clear D. Germline V gene data show CDR1 as SGHDN and CDR2 as FVKESK. This CDR3 spans 15 amino acids. With 4 bases removed from V and 3 bases from J, the gap between germline ends came to 12 bases. Written as DNA, the CDR3 is TGTGCCAGCAGCCGCGGTCTGGTGTACACCGGGGAGCTGTTTTTT. Translation: CASSRGLVYTGELFF.

This clone has only one observation. This chain uses TRBV19 with TRBJ2-7; the match to TRBD1 covers 8 bases. V was pared by 4 bases and J by 2 bases, with 10 bases of the junction left unmatched. This CDR3 is built from 16 residues. CDR1 and CDR2 (germline): LNHDA, SQIVND (reference sequence). The CDR3 protein is CASSTFPGQAPYEQYF. The DNA of the CDR3 is TGTGCCAGTAGTACCTTCCCGGGACAGGCGCCCTACGAGCAGTACTTC.

The chain uses TRBV6-5 and TRBJ1-5; D not certain. V lost 7 bases and J lost 0, with 10 bases in between. Germline-derived CDR1 and CDR2 are MNHEY and SVGAGI. This CDR3 region has 14 residues. The CDR3 spells CASKRSGSNQPQHF. As DNA, the CDR3 is TGTGCCAGCAAACGGTCAGGTAGCAATCAGCCCCAGCATTTT.

V and J are TRBV5-1 and TRBJ1-2; TRBD1 agrees at 8 bases. This CDR3 contains 17 residues. V lost 3 bases, J lost 0 bases, and 10 bases stayed unmatched. Germline CDR1 is SGHRS and CDR2 is YFSETQ. The CDR3 reads CASSSRTGIRANYGYTF. In DNA, the CDR3 is TGCGCCAGCAGCTCACGGACAGGGATTAGGGCTAACTATGGCTACACCTTC.

V usage is TRBV3-1 (or the pseudogene TRBV3-2) and J usage is TRBJ1-1; D not resolved. With 3 bases removed from V and 1 base from J, the gap between germline ends came to 9 bases. The length of the CDR3 is 14 residues. CDR1 LGHDT and CDR2 YNNKEL come from the germline V gene (reference sequence). CDR3 region: CASSQGGWNTEAFF. The CDR3 DNA reads as TGTGCCAGCAGCCAGGGAGGGTGGAACACTGAAGCTTTCTTT.

The chain couples TRBV3-1 (or the pseudogene TRBV3-2) to TRBJ2-5; the D gene is possibly TRBD1 (5 bases). The CDR3 loop spans 13 amino acids. The V end lost 1 base, the J end lost 4 bases, and 7 bases lay between the germline ends. The V gene's germline CDR1 is LGHDT and CDR2 YNNKEL (reference sequence). CDR3: CASSQGGAETQYF. CDR3 bases: TGTGCCAGCAGCCAAGGGGGCGCAGAGACCCAGTACTTC.

This sequence joins TRBV28 and TRBJ1-4; 8 bases map to TRBD1. V shed 5 bases, J shed 17 bases, and the junction held 7 bases outside the gene matches. The length of the CDR3 is 11 residues. CDR1 MDHEN and CDR2 SYDVKM come from the germline V gene. This chain's CDR3 is CASSMSGQGFF. CDR3 nucleotide sequence: TGTGCCAGCAGTATGTCAGGACAGGGTTTTTTT.

This sequence joins TRBV7-9 and TRBJ1-5; TRBD1 agrees at 7 bases. In germline, CDR1 is SEHNR, CDR2 FQNEAQ (reference sequence). This CDR3 has 13 residues. Trimming at V came to 5 bases and at J to 5 bases, leaving 3 bases not matched to a gene. CDR3: CASSRDSYQPQHF. Here the CDR3 DNA reads TGTGCCAGCAGCCGGGACAGCTATCAGCCCCAGCATTTT.

The rearrangement joins TRBV5-1 to TRBJ1-6, with 7 positions matching TRBD1. CDR3 length: 15 amino acids. Germline trimming cut 4 bases from V and 7 bases from J; bases unmatched to any gene: 8. The germline V gene has CDR1 SGHRS and CDR2 YFSETQ. The CDR3 loop reads CASSGTGARNSPLHF. The CDR3 DNA reads TGCGCCAGCAGCGGCACAGGGGCCCGAAATTCACCCCTCCACTTT. The full variable domain, completed using reference TRBV5-1 and TRBJ1-6, is KAGVTQTPRYLIKTRGQQVTLSCSPISGHRSVSWYQQTPGQGLQFLFEYFSETQRNKGNFPGRFSGRQFSNSRSEMNVSTLELGDSALYLCASSGTGARNSPLHFGNGTRLTVT.

The chain recombines TRBV18 with TRBJ2-2, with 7 bases identical to TRBD1. Losses at the gene ends were 3 bases for V and 5 bases for J; bases not matched to a gene: 9. The CDR3 covers 16 residues. Germline lookup yields CDR1 KGHSH and CDR2 LQKENI. The CDR3 loop is CASSPMGQMVTGELFF. As DNA, the CDR3 is TGTGCCAGCTCACCGATGGGACAGATGGTTACCGGGGAGCTGTTTTTT.

This clone was seen a handful of times. One junction end does not reproduce the germline sequence, and a read error may be involved. The rearrangement joins TRBV27 to TRBJ2-1; 9 bases are shared with TRBD1. This CDR3 region has 18 residues. The germline CDR1 and CDR2 sequences are MNHEY and SMNVEV (reference sequence). CDR3 in DNA: TGTGCCAGCAGATTATGGGCCCTACAGGGGGCCGGCTACAATGAGCAGTTCTTC. This gives the protein CASRLWALQGAGYNEQFF.

The gene calls are TRBV18 and TRBJ2-1; D is uncertain. The germline V gene encodes CDR1 KGHSH and CDR2 LQKENI. This CDR3 spans 14 amino acids. V gave up 3 bases and J gave up 4 bases, with 10 bases separating them. Here the CDR3 reads CASSPSRTYNEQFF. The CDR3, as DNA: TGTGCCAGCTCACCTAGCCGTACGTACAATGAGCAGTTCTTC.

The rearrangement joins TRBV7-9 to TRBJ1-3, with TRBD1 as a possible D gene (6 bases). CDR3 length equals 16 residues. Germline lookup yields CDR1 SEHNR and CDR2 FQNEAQ (reference sequence). With 5 bases removed from V and 0 bases from J, the gap between germline ends came to 14 bases. CDR3 DNA sequence: TGTGCCAGCAGCCCTGGGTGGACAGACTCTGGAAACACCATATATTTT. Its protein is CASSPGWTDSGNTIYF.

This clone was counted a single time. The chain recombines TRBV9 with TRBJ2-1, with D hard to call. Germline-derived CDR1 and CDR2 are SGDLS and YYNGEE. This CDR3 spans 16 amino acids. V lost 0 bases and J lost 0, with 10 bases in between. The CDR3 DNA reads TGTGCCAGCAGCGTAGCAACCCTCAGCTCCTACAATGAGCAGTTCTTC. Translation gives CASSVATLSSYNEQFF.

The chain combines TRBV10-3 with TRBJ1-4; the match to TRBD1 covers 9 bases. CDR3 length equals 13 residues. Germline V gene data show CDR1 as ENHRY and CDR2 as SYGVKD. J lost 8 bases, V lost 10 bases, and 8 bases had no gene match. Here the CDR3 reads CATQQGAEEKLFF. The CDR3 DNA follows: TGTGCCACCCAACAGGGGGCAGAGGAAAAACTGTTTTTT.

The chain carries TRBV5-8 and TRBJ1-5; 9 bases align to TRBD1. V lost 2 bases and J lost 0; bases outside the gene matches: 6. The CDR3 has 17 amino acids. Germline CDR1 is SGHTS and CDR2 is YDEGEE. The CDR3 region has the DNA TGTGCCAGCAGCTTATGGACAGGGGACCTTAGCAATCAGCCCCAGCATTTT. It codes for CASSLWTGDLSNQPQHF.

This chain joins TRBV28 and TRBJ1-4; TRBD1 is a possible D gene (5 bases). Between the trimmed V and J ends, which lost 2 bases and 8 bases, there was a span of 12 bases. Germline V gives CDR1 MDHEN, CDR2 SYDVKM. The CDR3 loop spans 14 amino acids. CDR3 sequence: CASSLVSRGEKLFF. The DNA for the CDR3 is TGTGCCAGCAGTTTAGTGTCGCGGGGGGAAAAACTGTTTTTT.

In nucleotides, the CDR3 is TGTGCCAGCAGCTTAGGCCCCCGGCTAGCGGAGAGAAACAATGAGCAGTTCTTC. Translation gives CASSLGPRLAERNNEQFF. This chain joins TRBV7-3 and TRBJ2-1; 7 bases map to TRBD2. The J segment lost 5 bases and the V segment lost 2 bases, leaving 15 bases of the junction unmatched. Germline loops: CDR1 SGHTA, CDR2 FQGTGA. CDR3 size: 18 residues.

The V call is TRBV2, the J call TRBJ2-3, with 7 bases lining up with TRBD2. The V segment lost 5 bases and the J segment 2 bases; nucleotides outside the gene matches: 7. The length of the CDR3 is 15 residues. Germline values: CDR1 SNHLY, CDR2 FYNNEI. CDR3 sequence (DNA): TGTGCCAGCAGTTTCACCGGGACTAACACAGATACGCAGTATTTT. It encodes CASSFTGTNTDTQYF.

The genes are TRBV2 and TRBJ1-2, with 7 bases aligning to TRBD1. This CDR3 region has 12 residues. V gave up 6 bases and J gave up 8 bases; unmatched junction bases: 6. In germline, CDR1 is SNHLY, CDR2 FYNNEI. The CDR3 sequence is CASRGGQDGYTF. The CDR3 bases are TGTGCCAGCAGGGGCGGACAGGACGGCTACACCTTC.

The chain combines TRBV7-9 with TRBJ2-3; TRBD1 aligns across 8 bases. The germline V gene encodes CDR1 SEHNR and CDR2 FQNEAQ (reference sequence). The CDR3 spans 16 residues. J gave up 1 base and V 3 bases, and 6 bases lay outside the gene matches. The CDR3 DNA follows: TGTGCCAGCAGCTTTCCAGGGGGCATCGGCACAGATACGCAGTATTTT. It yields the protein CASSFPGGIGTDTQYF.

The rearrangement uses TRBV7-6 and TRBJ2-5, with 8 bases fitting TRBD2. The CDR3 covers 18 residues. The V gene's germline CDR1 is SGHVS and CDR2 FNYEAQ. Trimming at V came to 5 bases and at J to 2 bases, leaving 16 bases not matched to a gene. CDR3 protein: CASSPKGWAGGRQETQYF. The CDR3 region has the DNA TGTGCCAGCAGCCCTAAAGGTTGGGCGGGAGGTAGACAAGAGACCCAGTACTTC.

The chain recombines TRBV18 with TRBJ1-1; 8 bases are shared with TRBD1. Germline loops: CDR1 KGHSH, CDR2 LQKENI. The V segment lost 3 bases and the J segment 1 base; nucleotides outside the gene matches: 4. The CDR3 totals 15 residues. CDR3 amino acids: CASSPDRVGNTEAFF. The DNA of the CDR3 is TGTGCCAGCTCACCGGACAGGGTGGGGAACACTGAAGCTTTCTTT.

The gene calls are TRBV2 and TRBJ1-2; the match to TRBD1 covers 7 bases. The CDR3 contains 13 residues. J was trimmed by 4 bases and V by 6 bases; bases with no gene match: 5. Germline values: CDR1 SNHLY, CDR2 FYNNEI. This CDR3 is CASRTTGSYGYTF. The CDR3 DNA is TGTGCCAGCAGGACGACAGGGAGCTATGGCTACACCTTC.

The rearrangement joins TRBV29-1 to TRBJ2-6; TRBD1 is a possible D gene (6 bases). The ends were cut back, 5 bases at V and 2 bases at J, with 19 bases in the middle. Germline V lookup: CDR1 SQVTM, CDR2 ANQGSEA. The CDR3 totals 17 residues. CDR3 amino acids: CSVSSWSQGPGANVLTF. Here the CDR3 DNA reads TGCAGCGTTTCATCGTGGAGTCAGGGGCCTGGGGCCAACGTCCTGACTTTC.

The gene calls are TRBV6-5 and TRBJ2-7; the D gene is possibly TRBD2 (7 bases). The CDR3 contains 15 residues. Trimming took off 5 bases at V and 2 bases at J, with 16 bases between the two ends. CDR1 is MNHEY, CDR2 SVGAGI, per germline. The CDR3 here is CASSPLGGQPYEQYF. The CDR3 coding sequence is TGTGCCAGCAGTCCACTGGGGGGGCAGCCCTACGAGCAGTACTTC.